A selection of T cell receptor beta chains follows, all from one sample in a study of cytomegalovirus exposure and HLA in healthy donors. Profiling relied on immunoSEQ multiplex PCR, and the TCRdb table lists in-frame clones only, not all of them. The data show 95,000 to 110,000 clones, with roughly 87% seen just once and 2% to 3% held by the top ten. Sequencing was performed on PBMCs. These receptors came from a man aged 25-40 years in good health and CMV-seropositive. Both conserved end residues are part of each CDR3. The D gene is left open where the match is weak. Only some rows state a clone size, as once, few, many or a class for expanded clones.

j_call	d_call	clone_size	v_call	cdr3_nt	cdr3_aa
TRBJ2-1	TRBD2	.	TRBV4-2	TGTGCCAGCAGCCAAGATATACTAGCGGGGGTAGGAGAGCAGTTCTTC	CASSQDILAGVGEQFF
TRBJ2-7	TRBD1	.	TRBV5-1	TGCGCCAGCAGCTTCTGGACAGGGGGAACCTACGAGCAGTACTTC	CASSFWTGGTYEQYF
TRBJ2-1	TRBD2	.	TRBV7-3	TGTGCCAGCAGCTCCCCCGGAGGAGCGGGGGGCTCCTACAATGAGCAGTTCTTC	CASSSPGGAGGSYNEQFF
TRBJ1-2	.	few	TRBV6-1	TGTGCCAGCAGTGAAACAGCTAACTATGGCTACACCTTC	CASSETANYGYTF
TRBJ1-2	TRBD1	.	TRBV11-3	TGTGCCAGCAGCGACAGGGGTCGGTATGGCTACACCTTC	CASSDRGRYGYTF
TRBJ1-6	TRBD1	.	TRBV13	TGTGCCAGCGGCATGGACAGGGGCTATTCACCCCTCCACTTT	CASGMDRGYSPLHF
TRBJ1-2	.	.	TRBV25-1	TGTGCCAGCAGTGCCAGAGGTCATCCGTCTTATGGCTACACCTTC	CASSARGHPSYGYTF
TRBJ2-2	.	once	TRBV5-1	TGCGCCAGCAGCTTGGTTACAGGACAAGGCGGGGAGCTGTTTTTT	CASSLVTGQGGELFF
TRBJ2-3	.	.	TRBV6-5	TGTGCCAGCAGTTACGGGGCGAAAACAGATACGCAGTATTTT	CASSYGAKTDTQYF
TRBJ2-1	.	once	TRBV5-6	TGTGCCAGCAGCTTATTATATGAGCAGTTCTTC	CASSLLYEQFF
TRBJ1-2	.	.	TRBV9	TGTGCCAGCAGCGTAGAAGGCACAGGATTCTATGGCTACACCTTC	CASSVEGTGFYGYTF
TRBJ1-1	.	few	TRBV9	TGTGCCAGCAGCGCAAACATCGAGATGGAGAAAGCTTTCTTT	CASSANIEMEKAFF
TRBJ2-5	TRBD2	.	TRBV7-9	TGTGCCAGCAGCTCGGGGGGAGAGACCCAGTACTTC	CASSSGGETQYF
TRBJ1-2	.	few	TRBV2	TGTGCCAGCTTAGCGGGACTCTCATTCAACTATGGCTACACCTTC	CASLAGLSFNYGYTF
TRBJ2-7	.	.	TRBV18	TGTGCCAGCTCAGACGGAGACGAGCAGTACTTC	CASSDGDEQYF
TRBJ2-7	.	few	TRBV7-8	TGTGCCAGCAGCTTACCACAACCACCCTCCTACGAGCAGTACTTC	CASSLPQPPSYEQYF
TRBJ2-5	.	.	TRBV7-7	TGTGCTAGCAGCTTAGAAGGATGGGGAGGGACCCAGTACTTC	CASSLEGWGGTQYF
TRBJ1-6	.	.	TRBV10-1	TGCGCCAGCAGTGGGATAAGAGGTTCACCCCTCCACTTT	CASSGIRGSPLHF
TRBJ2-2	TRBD2	.	TRBV27	TGTGCCAGCAGTCGAGCGGGGGGGAATATCGGGGAGCTGTTTTTT	CASSRAGGNIGELFF
TRBJ2-5	.	few	TRBV23-1	TGCGCCAGCAGTCAATCTACCGGGGAGATAGAGACCCAGTACTTC	CASSQSTGEIETQYF
TRBJ2-3	TRBD2	few	TRBV19	TGTGCCAGTAGTACCCGGTTAGCGGGGGACACAGATACGCAGTATTTT	CASSTRLAGDTDTQYF
TRBJ1-2	TRBD1	.	TRBV30	TGTGCCTGGAGTGTACTGGACAGGTTAAATGGCTACACCTTC	CAWSVLDRLNGYTF
TRBJ1-2	.	medium-sized	TRBV5-4	TGTGCCAGCAGCTTGTTGGAGGAAGATGGCTACACCTTC	CASSLLEEDGYTF
TRBJ2-1	.	.	TRBV11-2	TGTGCCAGCAGCTCTCTCCGGGACTTCAATGAGCAGTTCTTC	CASSSLRDFNEQFF
TRBJ1-2	TRBD1	.	TRBV19	TGTGCCAGTAGCGCTGGGACAGGGCTGGGCTACACCTTC	CASSAGTGLGYTF
TRBJ1-5	.	.	TRBV4-1	TGCGCCAGCAGCCGCTTACCAGGGAATGTCGGTCAGCCCCAGCATTTT	CASSRLPGNVGQPQHF
TRBJ1-2	.	.	TRBV6-1	TGTGCCAGCAGTGAATCTGTGGGGCCAAGGAACTATGGCTACACCTTC	CASSESVGPRNYGYTF
TRBJ2-1	.	.	TRBV25-1	TGTGCCAGCAATACACCCCCCCTTGTCTACAATGAGCAGTTCTTC	CASNTPPLVYNEQFF
TRBJ1-3	.	.	TRBV9	TGTGCCAGCAGCGTAGCTGGGGGCGCTGGAAACACCATATATTTT	CASSVAGGAGNTIYF
TRBJ1-6	TRBD1	.	TRBV5-1	TGCGCCAGCAGCGGTACCCCCGGGACAGATTATAATTCACCCCTCCACTTT	CASSGTPGTDYNSPLHF
TRBJ2-4	TRBD1	.	TRBV6-5	TGTGCCAGCAAACCCGGCCGGGACAGGAGAAACATTCAGTACTTC	CASKPGRDRRNIQYF
TRBJ2-2	.	.	TRBV6-4	TGTGCCAGCAGTGACTCGGGGAGGACCGGGGAGCTGTTTTTT	CASSDSGRTGELFF
TRBJ2-7	TRBD1	.	TRBV5-4	TGTGCCAGCAGCCGGGTAACCTGGGACAGACTCAACGAGCAGTACTTC	CASSRVTWDRLNEQYF
TRBJ2-7	.	.	TRBV7-2	TGTGCCAGCAGCTTTAGCGGTTCCTCCTACGAGCAGTACTTC	CASSFSGSSYEQYF
TRBJ1-2	.	few	TRBV6-6	TGTGCCAGCAGTTTGCAGGGCTATGGCTACACCTTC	CASSLQGYGYTF
TRBJ1-1	TRBD1	few	TRBV19	TGTGCCAGTAGTATCTCAGCAGGGGGCTACGCTGAAGCTTTCTTT	CASSISAGGYAEAFF
TRBJ2-2	.	.	TRBV5-1	TGCGCCAGCAGCCCCGGCCGGGGGACCGGGGAGCTGTTTTTT	CASSPGRGTGELFF
TRBJ1-1	.	.	TRBV25-1	TGTGCCAGCAGTGATACTAAAGGGGCCAACACTGAAGCTTTCTTT	CASSDTKGANTEAFF
TRBJ2-7	TRBD1	.	TRBV7-2	TGTGCCAGCAGGGGGAGACAGGGGAGTACCAACGAGCAGTACTTC	CASRGRQGSTNEQYF
TRBJ1-2	.	.	TRBV12-2	TGTGCAAGTCGCTGCCACAGTGGCTACACCTTC	CASRCHSGYTF
TRBJ1-6	TRBD1	.	TRBV7-8	TGTGCCAGCAGCTCGGACAGGCAGGCTAGCTCCTATAATTCACCCCTCCACTTT	CASSSDRQASSYNSPLHF
TRBJ1-4	.	.	TRBV18	TGTGCCAGCTCACCACCGGGCCCGTCAAATGAAAAACTGTTTTTT	CASSPPGPSNEKLFF
TRBJ1-2	TRBD1	.	TRBV14	TGTGCCAGCAGCCAAAGGACAGGGGGCTTCTATGGCTACACCTTC	CASSQRTGGFYGYTF
TRBJ2-1	.	.	TRBV2	TGTGCCAGCAGGCAGGGAAGGTTTAATGAGCAGTTCTTC	CASRQGRFNEQFF
TRBJ2-2	.	.	TRBV11-1	TGTGCCAGCAGCTTAGCGACCGGGGGACCAACCGGGGAGCTGTTTTTT	CASSLATGGPTGELFF
TRBJ1-2	TRBD1	.	TRBV10-1	TGCGCCAGCAGCCCTTATACGACAGGGGTAGAAGGCTACACCTTC	CASSPYTTGVEGYTF
TRBJ1-1	.	few	TRBV19	TGTGCCAGTAGGAGTGGGGGGGCGAGAGCTGAAGCTTTCTTT	CASRSGGARAEAFF
TRBJ2-1	TRBD2	.	TRBV6-1	TGTGCCAGCAGTGAACTAGCGGGGGGAACCCTTAGTAGGTTCTTC	CASSELAGGTLSRFF
TRBJ2-2	TRBD2	.	TRBV2	TGTGCCAGCAGCGTCGATAGCGGGGGGACCGGGGAGCTGTTTTTT	CASSVDSGGTGELFF
TRBJ1-1	TRBD1	.	TRBV7-9	TGTGCCAGCAGCTCGCAGGGGGCGCTCAGAAACACTGAAGCTTTCTTT	CASSSQGALRNTEAFF
TRBJ2-6	.	.	TRBV29-1	TGCAGCGTTGAAGACTTTGGAGCGGGGGCCAACGTCCTGACTTTC	CSVEDFGAGANVLTF
TRBJ2-1	.	few	TRBV29-1	TGCAGCGTTGCCGACAGGCAAACCTACAATGAGCAGTTCTTC	CSVADRQTYNEQFF
TRBJ2-7	.	.	TRBV6-1	TGTGCCAGCAGCAACCGAGGGAGTCTCCTCGAGCAGTACTTC	CASSNRGSLLEQYF